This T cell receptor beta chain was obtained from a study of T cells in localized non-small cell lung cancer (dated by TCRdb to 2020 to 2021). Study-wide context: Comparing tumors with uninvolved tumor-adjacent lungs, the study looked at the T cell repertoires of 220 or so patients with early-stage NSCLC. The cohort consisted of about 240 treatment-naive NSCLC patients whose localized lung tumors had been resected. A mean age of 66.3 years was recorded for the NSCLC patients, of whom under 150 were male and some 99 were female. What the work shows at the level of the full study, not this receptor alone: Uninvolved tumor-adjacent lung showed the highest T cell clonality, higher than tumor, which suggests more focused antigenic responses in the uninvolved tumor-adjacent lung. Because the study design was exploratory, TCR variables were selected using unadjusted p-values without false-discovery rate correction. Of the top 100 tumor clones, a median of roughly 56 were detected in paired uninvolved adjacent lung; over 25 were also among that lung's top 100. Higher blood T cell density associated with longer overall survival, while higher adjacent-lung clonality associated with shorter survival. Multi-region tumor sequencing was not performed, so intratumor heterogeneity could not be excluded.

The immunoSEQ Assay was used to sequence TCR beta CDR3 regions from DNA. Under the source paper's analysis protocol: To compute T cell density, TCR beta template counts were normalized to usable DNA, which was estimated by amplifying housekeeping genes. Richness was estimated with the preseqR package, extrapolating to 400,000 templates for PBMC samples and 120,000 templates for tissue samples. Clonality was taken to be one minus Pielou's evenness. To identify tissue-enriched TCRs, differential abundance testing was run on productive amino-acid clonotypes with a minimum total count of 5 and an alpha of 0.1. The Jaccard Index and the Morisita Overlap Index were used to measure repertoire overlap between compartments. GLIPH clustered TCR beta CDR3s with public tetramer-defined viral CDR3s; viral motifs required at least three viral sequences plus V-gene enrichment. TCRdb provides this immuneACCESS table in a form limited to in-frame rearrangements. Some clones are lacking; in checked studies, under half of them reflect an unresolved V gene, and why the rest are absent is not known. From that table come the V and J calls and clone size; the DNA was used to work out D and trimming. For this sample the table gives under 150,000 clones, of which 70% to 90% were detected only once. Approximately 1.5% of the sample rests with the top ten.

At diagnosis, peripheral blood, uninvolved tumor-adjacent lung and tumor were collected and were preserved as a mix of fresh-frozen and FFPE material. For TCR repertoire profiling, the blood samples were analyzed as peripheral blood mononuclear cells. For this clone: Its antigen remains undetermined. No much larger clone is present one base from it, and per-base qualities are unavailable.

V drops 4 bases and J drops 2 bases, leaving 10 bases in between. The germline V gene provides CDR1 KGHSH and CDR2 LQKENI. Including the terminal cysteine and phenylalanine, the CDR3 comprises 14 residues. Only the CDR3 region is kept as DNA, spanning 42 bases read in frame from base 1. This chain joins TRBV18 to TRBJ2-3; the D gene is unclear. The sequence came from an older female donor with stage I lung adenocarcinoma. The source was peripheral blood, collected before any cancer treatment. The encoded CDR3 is CASSQHQATDTQYF. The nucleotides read TGTGCCAGCTCACAACACCAGGCCACAGATACGCAGTATTTT.